This T cell receptor (beta chain) was sequenced during a study of T-cell reconstitution after alpha-beta-depleted transplantation in children. As it was prepared, the TCRbeta library received unique molecular identifiers. TCRdb ran MiXCR on the PCR reads and lists one entry per CDR3 protein. The sample carries 580,000 or so distinct CDR3 sequences, more than 20% recorded once. CDR1 and CDR2 from the germline V gene are SQVTM and ANQGSEA. The CDR3 loop spans 14 amino acids. Trimming took off 3 bases at V and 7 bases at J, with 16 bases between the two ends. The table lists this clonotype with a few counts.

The clonotype comes from a boy less than two years old who had a stem cell transplant for acute myeloid leukemia, so the T cells may come from the graft donor. This sample comprised PBMCs, mostly from graft donor cells, obtained 360 days after TCRalphabeta/CD19-depleted stem cell transplant. The V and J genes are TRBV29-1 and TRBJ2-1; D is perhaps TRBD1 (6 bases). CDR3 amino acids: CSVEGTQVTNEQFF. In nucleotides, the CDR3 is TGCAGCGTTGAGGGGACACAGGTCACAAATGAGCAGTTCTTC.